This T cell receptor beta chain was sequenced during a study of T cells after yellow fever vaccination. General study findings and limits: When the response was secondary, it was weaker but reached its peak faster, day 5 versus 15. Abundant clonotypes from the bulk population could get into FACS-sorted repertoires as contaminants.

The CDR3 covers 15 residues. The V segment lost 5 bases and the J segment 1 base; nucleotides outside the gene matches: 7. CDR1 is DFQATT, CDR2 SNEGSKA, per germline (reference sequence). Production of TCR cDNA was by 5'RACE template switching, which also added a universal primer site and UMIs. TCRdb ran MiXCR on the 5' RACE reads and lists one entry per CDR3 protein. The sample yields roughly 330,000 distinct CDR3 sequences, 3% to 4.5% seen once. About this clonotype itself: Its antigen remains unidentified.

The TCR was taken from a young man who received the YFV17D yellow fever vaccine. This chain connects TRBV20-1 to TRBJ1-5, with TRBD1 matching over 8 bases. The sample was PBMCs, taken 5 days after the yellow fever booster vaccination. The CDR3 region has the DNA TGCAGTGCTGCTGGACAGGGTAGGAGCAATCAGCCCCAGCATTTT. Protein: CSAAGQGRSNQPQHF.